The 29 T cell receptor beta chains given below trace back to one sample, sequenced in a study of blood T cell repertoires in COVID-19. Sequencing was performed with immunoSEQ multiplex PCR; in TCRdb, only in-frame clones are kept and a portion is missing. This sample yields 140,000 or so clones, of which roughly nine tenths are seen a single time; approximately 2.8% belongs to the top ten. Sequencing used peripheral blood. These receptors all stem from an older woman with active COVID-19.

This chain uses TRBV6-6 with TRBJ2-7; 11 bases are shared with TRBD1. The germline V gene has CDR1 MNHNY and CDR2 SVGAGI (reference sequence). There are 14 residues in the CDR3. J gave up 2 bases and V 10 bases, and 7 bases lay outside the gene matches. The CDR3 DNA reads TGTGCCACGAATCCGGGACAGGGGGCCTACGAGCAGTACTTC. This translates into CATNPGQGAYEQYF.

The chain uses TRBV2 and TRBJ1-2; TRBD1 matches 7 bases. This CDR3 comprises 12 residues. The junction had 10 bases not matched to a gene; V was cut back by 6 bases and J by 12 bases. CDR1 and CDR2 (germline): SNHLY, FYNNEI. The CDR3, as DNA: TGTGCCAGCAGGATAGACAGGGTCCGGGACACCTTC. This gives the protein CASRIDRVRDTF.

This clone was seen only once. The chain carries TRBV7-8 and TRBJ2-7, with D tentatively TRBD2 (5 bases). Germline V lookup: CDR1 SGHVS, CDR2 FQNEAQ. The CDR3 runs 13 residues. V lost 4 bases and J lost 3, with 10 bases in between. The CDR3 bases are TGTGCCAGCAGCTCGGGATTTCGCTACGAGCAGTACTTC. It yields the protein CASSSGFRYEQYF. Full variable domain (missing parts from reference TRBV7-8 and TRBJ2-7): GAGVSQSPRYKVAKRGQDVALRCDPISGHVSLFWYQQALGQGPEFLTYFQNEAQLDKSGLPSDRFFAERPEGSVSTLKIQRTQQEDSAVYLCASSSGFRYEQYFGPGTRLTVT.

This chain connects TRBV12-3 or TRBV12-4 to TRBJ1-2; tentatively, D is TRBD1 (5 bases). The CDR3 is 13 residues long. V was clipped by 8 bases and J by 7 bases, with 17 bases between them. CDR3 in amino acids: CASGERGVGGYTF. The CDR3 DNA reads as TGTGCCAGCGGGGAGCGGGGGGTCGGTGGCTACACCTTC.

The genes are TRBV5-1 and TRBJ2-2, with 8 bases matching TRBD1. The CDR3 has 16 amino acids. Trimming took 4 bases from V and 0 from J; bases not matched to a gene: 5. Germline CDR1 and CDR2: SGHRS and YFSETQ. CDR3 nucleotides: TGCGCCAGCAGCGCCGGGGACAGGTCGAACACCGGGGAGCTGTTTTTT. Its protein is CASSAGDRSNTGELFF.

This sequence joins TRBV6-1 and TRBJ2-2, with 12 nucleotides matching TRBD2. This CDR3 spans 18 amino acids. J lost 1 base, V lost 3 bases, and 6 bases had no gene match. The germline CDR1 and CDR2 sequences are MNHNS and SASEGT. The CDR3 region is CASSDRLAGGMNTGELFF. The CDR3 DNA is TGTGCCAGCAGTGATAGGCTAGCGGGAGGGATGAACACCGGGGAGCTGTTTTTT.

The chain links TRBV6-5 to TRBJ2-5, with TRBD1 matching over 9 bases. Unmatched junction bases numbered 5, after V lost 2 bases and J lost 4 bases. Germline V lookup: CDR1 MNHEY, CDR2 SVGAGI. CDR3 length: 15 residues. The chain's CDR3 is CASSYVQGAGETQYF. CDR3 coding DNA: TGTGCCAGCAGTTACGTACAGGGGGCAGGAGAGACCCAGTACTTC.

This clone was seen once. The chain employs TRBV14 and TRBJ1-4; D is undetermined. The V end lost 4 bases, the J end lost 4 bases, and 13 bases lay between the germline ends. This CDR3 has 15 residues. Germline V CDR1 and CDR2: SGHDN, FVKESK. This chain's CDR3 is CASSPYHSSNEKLFF. The CDR3 coding sequence is TGTGCCAGCAGCCCCTACCACTCAAGTAATGAAAAACTGTTTTTT. Together with reference TRBV14 and TRBJ1-4, the CDR3 gives the full variable domain: EAGVTQFPSHSVIEKGQTVTLRCDPISGHDNLYWYRRVMGKEIKFLLHFVKESKQDESGMPNNRFLAERTGGTYSTLKVQPAELEDSGVYFCASSPYHSSNEKLFFGSGTQLSVL.

This clone was observed a handful of times. This chain joins TRBV7-9 and TRBJ2-7; no definite D call. The CDR3 is 13 amino acids. Germline-derived CDR1 and CDR2 are SEHNR and FQNEAQ (reference sequence). Trimming removed 6 bases from V and 4 bases from J, with 13 bases in between. The CDR3 sequence: CASSTGSTYEQYF. The CDR3 bases are TGTGCCAGCAGTACCGGGTCCACTTACGAGCAGTACTTC.

The rearrangement links TRBV19 to TRBJ1-1; D unclear. Deletions cut 8 bases from V and 1 base from J, with 23 bases between. The CDR3 spans 17 residues. CDR1 is LNHDA, CDR2 SQIVND, per germline (reference sequence). The CDR3 loop is CASANTLLPGRNTEAFF. CDR3 DNA: TGTGCCAGTGCGAACACCCTACTGCCGGGTAGGAACACTGAAGCTTTCTTT.

A single count supports this clone. This chain uses TRBV27 with TRBJ2-1; 8 bases match TRBD2. The germline gives CDR1 MNHEY, CDR2 SMNVEV (reference sequence). CDR3 size: 18 residues. The J segment lost 6 bases and the V segment lost 4 bases, leaving 17 bases of the junction unmatched. DNA for the CDR3: TGTGCCAGCAGTTCACGGGATATAGCGGGACGATTAAGCAATGAGCAGTTCTTC. This encodes CASSSRDIAGRLSNEQFF.

The chain couples TRBV29-1 to TRBJ2-7, with TRBD1 matching 8 bases. This CDR3 contains 14 residues. Per germline, CDR1 SQVTM and CDR2 ANQGSEA. J gave up 2 bases and V 5 bases, and 8 bases lay outside the gene matches. CDR3 amino acids: CSVQGRDRTYEQYF. In DNA form, the CDR3 reads TGCAGCGTTCAAGGTCGGGACAGGACCTACGAGCAGTACTTC.

The chain joins TRBV5-8 to TRBJ1-2, with TRBD1 matching over 7 bases. Germline CDR1 and CDR2: SGHTS and YDEGEE. This CDR3 contains 14 residues. The junction had 7 bases not matched to a gene; V was cut back by 4 bases and J by 4 bases. CDR3 region: CASSRGQQGYGYTF. The CDR3 DNA reads as TGTGCCAGCAGCCGGGGACAGCAAGGCTATGGCTACACCTTC. Full variable domain (remainder filled in from reference TRBV5-8 and TRBJ1-2): EAGVTQSPTHLIKTRGQQATLRCSPISGHTSVYWYQQALGLGLQFLLWYDEGEERNRGNFPPRFSGRQFPNYSSELNVNALELEDSALYLCASSRGQQGYGYTFGSGTRLTVV.

The V call is TRBV5-6, the J call TRBJ1-4, with D possibly TRBD1 on 5 matching bases. Germline V lookup: CDR1 SGHDT, CDR2 YYEEEE. With 2 bases removed from V and 4 bases from J, the gap between germline ends came to 9 bases. The length of the CDR3 is 14 residues. Here the CDR3 reads CASSFLQVNEKLFF. The CDR3 DNA reads TGTGCCAGCAGCTTCCTACAGGTTAATGAAAAACTGTTTTTT.

This CDR3 is CASSIDSPTGRMDNEQFF. The CDR3 coding sequence is TGTGCCAGTAGTATAGATTCCCCGACAGGGAGGATGGACAATGAGCAGTTCTTC. The chain joins TRBV19 to TRBJ2-1; perhaps TRBD1 as D (7 bases). With 0 bases removed from V and 5 bases from J, the gap between germline ends came to 20 bases. The CDR3 is 18 residues long. CDR1 is LNHDA and CDR2 is SQIVND in the germline V gene (reference sequence).

This chain links TRBV27 with TRBJ2-3; tentative D call: TRBD1 (7 bases). The CDR3 length is 15 residues. Germline-derived CDR1 and CDR2 are MNHEY and SMNVEV (reference sequence). The ends were cut back, 9 bases at V and 2 bases at J, with 18 bases in the middle. The CDR3 DNA reads as TGTGCCAGTTGCAGGGGGGCCCGATCCACAGATACGCAGTATTTT. Amino acids: CASCRGARSTDTQYF.

The chain has TRBV2 and TRBJ2-6, with D perhaps TRBD1 (5 bases). The CDR3 totals 17 residues. Trimming pared 6 bases from V and 0 bases from J, leaving 15 bases between. The germline V gene has CDR1 SNHLY and CDR2 FYNNEI. The CDR3 DNA sequence: TGTGCCAGCAGGCCGACCAGGGTAAACTCTGGGGCCAACGTCCTGACTTTC. It yields the protein CASRPTRVNSGANVLTF.

CDR3 nucleotides: TGTGCCAGCAGCCGGGGGCGGGCAGCGGGAGACGAGCAGTACTTC. As protein: CASSRGRAAGDEQYF. This chain links TRBV7-9 with TRBJ2-7, with 8 nucleotides matching TRBD2. V was pared by 5 bases and J by 5 bases, with 11 bases of the junction left unmatched. This CDR3 is 15 amino acids long. The germline V gene encodes CDR1 SEHNR and CDR2 FQNEAQ (reference sequence).

The chain couples TRBV5-4 to TRBJ1-3, with TRBD1 as a possible D gene (5 bases). With 4 bases removed from V and 0 bases from J, the gap between germline ends came to 8 bases. The CDR3 extends over 14 amino acids. CDR1 SGHNT and CDR2 YYREEE come from the germline V gene (reference sequence). The CDR3 nucleotides are TGTGCCAGCAGCGGGGGACTCTCTGGAAACACCATATATTTT. It translates to CASSGGLSGNTIYF.

The V and J genes are TRBV6-9 and TRBJ2-1; possible D gene TRBD2, 5 bases. CDR3 length: 19 amino acids. Deletions cut 0 bases from V and 6 bases from J, with 24 bases between. Germline lookup yields CDR1 MNHGY and CDR2 SVAAGI. CDR3 in amino acids: CASSYSRASTPNRPNEQFF. In DNA form, the CDR3 reads TGTGCCAGCAGTTATTCTAGGGCTAGCACTCCAAACAGACCCAATGAGCAGTTCTTC.

The chain couples TRBV28 to TRBJ2-1, with 12 bases matching TRBD2. The length of the CDR3 is 17 residues. V gave up 6 bases and J gave up 7 bases; unmatched junction bases: 13. Germline V lookup: CDR1 MDHEN, CDR2 SYDVKM. The CDR3 coding sequence is TGTGCCAGCAGAGCCGGGACTAGCGGGTTTTTGGGGAATGAGCAGTTCTTC. As protein: CASRAGTSGFLGNEQFF.

The chain combines TRBV6-5 with TRBJ1-6; 10 nucleotides match TRBD1. The CDR3 consists of 14 residues. CDR1 MNHEY and CDR2 SVGAGI come from the germline V gene. J was trimmed by 5 bases and V by 6 bases; bases with no gene match: 1. CDR3 nucleotides: TGTGCCAGCAGGACAGGGGGCAATAATTCACCCCTCCACTTT. Translated: CASRTGGNNSPLHF.

The rearrangement joins TRBV28 to TRBJ1-6, with TRBD1 as a possible D gene (5 bases). This CDR3 contains 16 residues. Trimming pared 6 bases from V and 7 bases from J, leaving 19 bases between. From germline, CDR1 is MDHEN and CDR2 SYDVKM. The CDR3 loop is CASSPDQPGLNSPLHF. CDR3 nucleotide sequence: TGTGCCAGCAGCCCAGATCAACCAGGGTTAAATTCACCCCTCCACTTT.

The chain uses TRBV2 and TRBJ2-5; D is perhaps TRBD2 (6 bases). The CDR3 has 17 amino acids. The V end was cut by 0 bases, the J end by 6 bases, with 20 bases between. Germline V lookup: CDR1 SNHLY, CDR2 FYNNEI. The CDR3 sequence is CASSEALIVGGLKTQYF. DNA of the CDR3: TGTGCCAGCAGTGAAGCGCTTATTGTCGGCGGACTAAAGACCCAGTACTTC.

This chain joins TRBV6-6 and TRBJ1-1; D is ambiguous. From germline, CDR1 is MNHNY and CDR2 SVGAGI (reference sequence). V gave up 7 bases and J gave up 8 bases, with 17 bases separating them. The CDR3 extends over 13 amino acids. CDR3 sequence reads: CASTLSVGTEAFF. CDR3 DNA: TGTGCCAGCACCCTATCGGTGGGCACCGAAGCTTTCTTT.

This chain's CDR3 is CASYQIGSPLHF. The CDR3 DNA reads TGTGCCAGCTATCAGATCGGGTCACCCCTCCACTTT. The genes are TRBV28 and TRBJ1-6; D is ambiguous. This CDR3 is 12 amino acids long. The germline V gene has CDR1 MDHEN and CDR2 SYDVKM. With 8 bases removed from V and 10 bases from J, the gap between germline ends came to 12 bases.

The chain employs TRBV10-3 and TRBJ1-4, with D possibly being TRBD1 (5 bases). The CDR3 sequence is 15 residues long. From germline, CDR1 is ENHRY and CDR2 SYGVKD. Trimming removed 3 bases at V and 8 bases at J, with 16 bases between. CDR3 sequence (DNA): TGTGCCATCAGTGACTGGGTGGCAGGGCAAGAAAAACTGTTTTTT. Translating gives CAISDWVAGQEKLFF.

The chain uses TRBV5-1 and TRBJ2-1; TRBD2 matches at 13 bases. Germline V gene data show CDR1 as SGHRS and CDR2 as YFSETQ. After removal of 4 bases from V and 8 bases from J, the junction contained 12 bases not matched to a gene. The CDR3 length is 17 residues. In DNA, the CDR3 is TGCGCCAGCAGCCCGGGGACTAGCGGGATCCCTTGGGATGAGCAGTTCTTC. This sequence encodes CASSPGTSGIPWDEQFF.

The genes are TRBV19 and TRBJ1-1; D is ambiguous. The CDR3 loop spans 13 amino acids. The germline V gene encodes CDR1 LNHDA and CDR2 SQIVND (reference sequence). V lost 6 bases and J 4 bases, leaving 12 bases between the germline ends. The CDR3 nucleotides are TGTGCCAGTAGCGCTACCCGTTCCACTGAAGCTTTCTTT. It specifies CASSATRSTEAFF. Complete variable domain (other parts from reference TRBV19 and TRBJ1-1): DGGITQSPKYLFRKEGQNVTLSCEQNLNHDAMYWYRQDPGQGLRLIYYSQIVNDFQKGDIAEGYSVSREKKESFPLTVTSAQKNPTAFYLCASSATRSTEAFFGQGTRLTVV.